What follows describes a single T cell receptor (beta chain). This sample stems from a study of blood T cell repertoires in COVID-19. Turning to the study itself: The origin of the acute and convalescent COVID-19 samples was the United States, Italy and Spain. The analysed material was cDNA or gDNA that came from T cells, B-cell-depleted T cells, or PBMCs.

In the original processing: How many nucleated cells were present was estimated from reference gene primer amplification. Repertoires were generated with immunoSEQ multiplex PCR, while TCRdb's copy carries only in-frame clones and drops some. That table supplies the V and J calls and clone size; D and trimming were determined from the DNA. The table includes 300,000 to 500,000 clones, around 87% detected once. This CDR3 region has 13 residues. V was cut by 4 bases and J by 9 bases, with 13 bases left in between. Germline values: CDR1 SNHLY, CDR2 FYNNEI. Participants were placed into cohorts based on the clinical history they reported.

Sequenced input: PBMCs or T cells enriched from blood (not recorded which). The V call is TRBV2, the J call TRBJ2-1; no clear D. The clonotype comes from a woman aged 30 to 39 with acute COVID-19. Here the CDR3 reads CASSGRSFGEQFF. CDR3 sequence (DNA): TGTGCCAGCAGTGGCCGGTCCTTCGGTGAGCAGTTCTTC. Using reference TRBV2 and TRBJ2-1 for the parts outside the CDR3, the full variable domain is EPEVTQTPSHQVTQMGQEVILRCVPISNHLYFYWYRQILGQKVEFLVSFYNNEISEKSEIFDDQFSVERPDGSNFTLKIRSTKLEDSAMYFCASSGRSFGEQFFGPGTRLTVL.